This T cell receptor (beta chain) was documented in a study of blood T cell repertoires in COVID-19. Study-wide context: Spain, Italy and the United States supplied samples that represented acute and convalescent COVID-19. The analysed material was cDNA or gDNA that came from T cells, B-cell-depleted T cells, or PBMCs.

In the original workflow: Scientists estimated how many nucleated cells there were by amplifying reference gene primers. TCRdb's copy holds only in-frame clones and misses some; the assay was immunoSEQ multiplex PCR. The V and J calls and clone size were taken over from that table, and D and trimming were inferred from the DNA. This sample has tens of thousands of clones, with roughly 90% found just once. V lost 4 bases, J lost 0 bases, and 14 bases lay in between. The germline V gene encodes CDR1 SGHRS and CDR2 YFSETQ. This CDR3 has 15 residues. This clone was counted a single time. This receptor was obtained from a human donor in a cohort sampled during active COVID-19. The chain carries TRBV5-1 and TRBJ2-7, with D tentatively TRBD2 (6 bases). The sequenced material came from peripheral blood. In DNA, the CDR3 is TGCGCCAGCAGCGGGGGGATCATAAGCTCCTACGAGCAGTACTTC. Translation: CASSGGIISSYEQYF. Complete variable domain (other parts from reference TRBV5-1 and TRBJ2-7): KAGVTQTPRYLIKTRGQQVTLSCSPISGHRSVSWYQQTPGQGLQFLFEYFSETQRNKGNFPGRFSGRQFSNSRSEMNVSTLELGDSALYLCASSGGIISSYEQYFGPGTRLTVT.